The 5 T cell receptor beta chains in this list originate from one sample, sequenced in a study of CD8 T cells in Susac syndrome. After extraction with the RNeasy kit, about 0.45 to 1 ug of the RNA was reverse transcribed using random hexamers. TCRdb passed the immunoSEQ multiplex PCR reads through MiXCR, listing each CDR3 protein once. Here the sample spans some 300,000 distinct CDR3 sequences, roughly 84% being singletons. Sequencing was performed on CD8+ T cells from PBMCs. The receptors come from a human donor with multiple sclerosis.

The V and J genes are TRBV6-2 or TRBV6-3 and TRBJ2-1, with D uncertain. CDR1 MNHEY and CDR2 SVGEGT come from the germline V gene. CDR3 length: 14 residues. V was pared by 9 bases and J by 0 bases, with 12 bases between. The CDR3 DNA is TGTGCCAGTGCGTCGCGGAGCTCCTACAATGAGCAGTTCTTC. It yields the protein CASASRSSYNEQFF.

The chain uses TRBV9 and TRBJ2-1; the D gene is possibly TRBD2 (6 bases). Germline lookup yields CDR1 SGDLS and CDR2 YYNGEE. The V end was cut by 0 bases, the J end by 1 base, with 11 bases between. This CDR3 has 16 residues. The DNA of the CDR3 is TGTGCCAGCAGCGTAGACGTGGGGGGATCCTACAATGAGCAGTTCTTC. Translating gives CASSVDVGGSYNEQFF.

The chain has TRBV14 and TRBJ2-7; the match to TRBD2 covers 10 bases. CDR3 length: 15 amino acids. The trim removed 4 bases at V and 5 bases at J, leaving 8 bases unmatched. The V gene's germline CDR1 is SGHDN and CDR2 FVKESK. The CDR3 sequence is CASSRGSGRENEQYF. CDR3 nucleotides: TGTGCCAGCAGCCGCGGGAGCGGGAGGGAGAACGAGCAGTACTTC.

This clonotype was recorded once. The J gene is TRBJ1-1, the V gene TRBV4-1; TRBD1 agrees at 8 bases. The germline CDR1 and CDR2 sequences are MGHRA and YSYEKL. This CDR3 has 20 residues. The V gene end was trimmed by 4 bases and the J gene end by 0 bases; junction bases not matched to a gene: 19. The CDR3 sequence: CASSPRQGRIVVGVNTEAFF. As DNA, the CDR3 is TGCGCCAGCAGCCCTAGACAGGGGAGGATTGTTGTTGGAGTGAACACTGAAGCTTTCTTT.

The chain recombines TRBV27 with TRBJ2-3; TRBD2 matches at 8 bases. After removal of 8 bases from V and 5 bases from J, the junction contained 6 bases not matched to a gene. This CDR3 spans 13 amino acids. Germline lookup yields CDR1 MNHEY and CDR2 SMNVEV (reference sequence). CDR3 DNA sequence: TGTGCCAGCTCCGGGACTAGTAGAGATACGCAGTATTTT. This gives the protein CASSGTSRDTQYF.